The 14 T cell receptor beta chains listed next were all sequenced from one sample in a study of T-cell memory formation after mild COVID-19 (TCRdb year 2021). Library generation was performed with 5' RACE. Sequenced using an Illumina NovaSeq 6000. TCRdb ran its own pipeline on the public reads, namely fastp trimming at Q25 and MiXCR clone calling, and kept in-frame beta chains. Rows merge per CDR3 protein into single entries with the most common DNA and genes. This sample lists over 70,000 distinct CDR3 sequences; roughly 16% were detected once. The ten largest clonotypes hold about two fifths of the sample. Sequenced: PBMCs or a T cell subset sorted from them (not recorded which). These receptors came from a man aged 18 to 29 who had mild COVID-19 (a few samples of this study predate the infection). The sample titles of this study are shuffled in the database, so cell type and time point are left out; the donor was told from shared clones.

This clonotype was detected only a few times. This sequence joins TRBV12-3 or TRBV12-4 and TRBJ2-3, with 7 nucleotides matching TRBD2. V lost 7 bases to trimming and J lost 2 bases; unmatched junction nucleotides: 6. This CDR3 has 14 residues. The DNA of the CDR3 is TGTGCCAGCACGGTAGCGGGCCTCACAGATACGCAGTATTTT. Amino acids: CASTVAGLTDTQYF.

This clonotype was picked up a small number of times. The genes are TRBV7-2 and TRBJ2-7, with a tentative D call TRBD1 (5 bases). The CDR3 spans 13 residues. From germline, CDR1 is SGHTA and CDR2 FQGNSA. Deletions cut 1 base from V and 6 bases from J, with 10 bases between. The CDR3 DNA is TGTGCCAGCAGCTTAGGGGGCTATTCCGAGCAGTACTTC. Residues: CASSLGGYSEQYF.

This chain joins TRBV4-3 and TRBJ1-4; D unresolved. CDR1 is LGHNA, CDR2 YSLEER, per germline. Between the trimmed V and J ends, which lost 1 base and 8 bases, there was a span of 11 bases. The CDR3 totals 14 residues. The CDR3 DNA reads as TGCGCCAGCAGCCAAGGAGTTACGGCAGAAAAACTGTTTTTT. Its protein product is CASSQGVTAEKLFF.

This chain joins TRBV6-1 and TRBJ2-1, with 8 bases lining up with TRBD1. J was trimmed by 4 bases and V by 7 bases; bases with no gene match: 6. The CDR3 has 14 amino acids. Germline V gene data show CDR1 as MNHNS and CDR2 as SASEGT. The CDR3 loop reads CASKGQGGYNEQFF. DNA of the CDR3: TGTGCCAGCAAAGGACAGGGAGGTTACAATGAGCAGTTCTTC.

This clonotype has just a few counts. The chain is built from TRBV5-1 and TRBJ2-5, with 8 positions matching TRBD2. Germline lookup yields CDR1 SGHRS and CDR2 YFSETQ. This CDR3 spans 14 amino acids. The ends lost 3 bases at V and 4 bases at J; junction bases unmatched: 5. The CDR3 bases are TGCGCCAGCAGCTGGAGCGGGGGTGGAGAGACCCAGTACTTC. Translation gives CASSWSGGGETQYF.

J is TRBJ1-1 and V is TRBV20-1; D gene ambiguous. Germline CDR1 DFQATT, CDR2 SNEGSKA (reference sequence). V gave up 6 bases and J gave up 8 bases, with 22 bases separating them. The CDR3 extends over 14 amino acids. The CDR3 here is CSAKGPEPYLEAFF. The CDR3 DNA reads TGCAGTGCCAAAGGTCCAGAGCCTTACTTGGAAGCTTTCTTT.

This clonotype appeared a few times. The chain recombines TRBV6-5 with TRBJ1-1; D unclear. Germline CDR1 MNHEY, CDR2 SVGAGI. V gave up 0 bases and J gave up 2 bases, with 4 bases separating them. The CDR3 is 13 amino acids. The CDR3 sequence is CASSYSANTEAFF. DNA for the CDR3: TGTGCCAGCAGTTACTCGGCCAACACTGAAGCTTTCTTT.

This clonotype appeared a few times. The gene calls are TRBV13 and TRBJ1-5, with D possibly matching TRBD1 (6 bases). The germline gives CDR1 PRHDT, CDR2 FYEKMQ (reference sequence). V dropped 5 bases and J dropped 3 bases, with 11 bases sitting between them. The CDR3 totals 14 residues. This chain's CDR3 is CASSQGRTNQPQHF. CDR3 DNA: TGTGCCAGCAGCCAGGGGCGGACCAATCAGCCCCAGCATTTT.

This clonotype was observed a few times. The chain combines TRBV5-4 with TRBJ2-1, with D possibly called TRBD1 or TRBD2 (5 bases each). There are 12 residues in the CDR3. V was trimmed by 1 base and J by 10 bases, leaving 9 bases between them. Germline V CDR1 and CDR2: SGHNT, YYREEE (reference sequence). The CDR3 region has the DNA TGTGCCAGCAGCTTGTGGGGCGGGGAGCAGTTCTTC. Amino acids: CASSLWGGEQFF.

The chain is built from TRBV19 and TRBJ1-1; D perhaps matches TRBD1 (5 bases). CDR1 and CDR2 from the germline V gene are LNHDA and SQIVND (reference sequence). This CDR3 spans 12 amino acids. V was clipped by 9 bases and J by 1 base, with 9 bases between them. For the CDR3, the DNA is TGTGCCAGCAGACAGCCGAACACTGAAGCTTTCTTT. This sequence encodes CASRQPNTEAFF.

V is TRBV18 and J is TRBJ2-5, with D hard to call. The germline CDR1 and CDR2 sequences are KGHSH and LQKENI. The ends were cut back, 5 bases at V and 3 bases at J, with 22 bases in the middle. The CDR3 runs 17 residues. In DNA form, the CDR3 reads TGTGCCAGCTCAACTCTACCCACAGAATCCTGGGAAGAGACCCAGTACTTC. Its translation: CASSTLPTESWEETQYF. Supplemented by reference TRBV18 and TRBJ2-5, the full variable domain reads NAGVMQNPRHLVRRRGQEARLRCSPMKGHSHVYWYRQLPEEGLKFMVYLQKENIIDESGMPKERFSAEFPKEGPSILRIQQVVRGDSAAYFCASSTLPTESWEETQYFGPGTRLLVL.

This clonotype was observed many times. This chain links TRBV6-6 with TRBJ2-5; D is ambiguous. V lost 0 bases and J lost 5, with 1 base in between. In germline, CDR1 is MNHNY, CDR2 SVGAGI (reference sequence). CDR3 length: 11 residues. CDR3 sequence reads: CASSYSETQYF. CDR3 DNA sequence: TGTGCCAGCAGTTACTCGGAGACCCAGTACTTC.

This clonotype has a handful of counts. The rearrangement joins TRBV27 to TRBJ1-5; D call uncertain. The V end lost 1 base, the J end lost 4 bases, and 5 bases lay between the germline ends. CDR1 is MNHEY and CDR2 is SMNVEV in the germline V gene (reference sequence). The CDR3 covers 13 residues. DNA of the CDR3: TGTGCCAGCAGTTTATGGATAAATCAGCCCCAGCATTTT. Its translation is CASSLWINQPQHF.

This clonotype was recorded a few times. This rearrangement joins TRBV20-1 to TRBJ2-3, with 9 bases lining up with TRBD2. From germline, CDR1 is DFQATT and CDR2 SNEGSKA (reference sequence). The CDR3 runs to 14 residues. The V gene end was trimmed by 2 bases and the J gene end by 6 bases; junction bases not matched to a gene: 6. CDR3 DNA sequence: TGCAGTGCTAGAAGGGCGGGGGGGCCGGATACGCAGTATTTT. Amino acid sequence: CSARRAGGPDTQYF.